These T cell receptor beta chains were read from a single sample in a study of identical twins. Using its own MiXCR run on the 5' RACE reads, TCRdb lists one record per CDR3 protein. The table has a few hundred thousand distinct CDR3 sequences, around 8% seen once. These records were also assigned to another study, of yellow fever vaccine responses in identical twins.

Material: CD8+ T cells sorted from blood. The receptor set was obtained from a woman younger than 35 in good health. CDR3s include the opening cysteine and the closing phenylalanine or tryptophan. D genes are given only for firm matches. Part of the rows lack a size; the others show once, few, many or a class for expanded clones.

>-|14|-|TRBV9|TRBJ1-1
TGTGCCAGCAGCGTCCCCCCGGGGGCCCCTGAAGCTTTCTTT
CASSVPPGAPEAFF
>many|15|-|TRBV4-3|TRBJ2-7
TGCGCCAGCAGCCAAGACCCGACAGGTACCTACGAGCAGTACTTC
CASSQDPTGTYEQYF
>many|15|TRBD1|TRBV9|TRBJ2-7
TGTGCCAGCAGCGTTGGGGGACAGGGGCCCTACGAGCAGTACTTC
CASSVGGQGPYEQYF
>-|15|-|TRBV20-1|TRBJ2-7
TGCAGTGCTAGAGAATTGGGGGGAGAAACCTACGAGCAGTACTTC
CSARELGGETYEQYF
>many|14|-|TRBV29-1|TRBJ2-7
TGCAGCGTTGAATGGGAGGATCCCCCCCTCGAGCAGTACTTC
CSVEWEDPPLEQYF
>many|20|TRBD2|TRBV4-3|TRBJ2-1
TGCGCCAGCAGCCAAGAGGGACTAGCGGGTCAAAACCCATCGTGGAATGAGCAGTTCTTC
CASSQEGLAGQNPSWNEQFF
>-|13|-|TRBV20-1|TRBJ2-3
TGCAGTGCTATCACTGCTATCACAGATACGCAGTATTTT
CSAITAITDTQYF
>-|14|-|TRBV10-2|TRBJ2-5
TGCGCCAGCAGCATCACGTCGGGGGTGGAGACCCAGTACTTC
CASSITSGVETQYF
>-|17|-|TRBV20-1|TRBJ2-1
TGCAGTGCTAGAGATTGGAGCGGAGAGGAACCCTCGGATGAGCAGTTCTTC
CSARDWSGEEPSDEQFF
>few|14|-|TRBV3-1|TRBJ2-7
TGTGCCAGCAGCCAAGGTCCCCAAGCCTACGAGCAGTACTTC
CASSQGPQAYEQYF